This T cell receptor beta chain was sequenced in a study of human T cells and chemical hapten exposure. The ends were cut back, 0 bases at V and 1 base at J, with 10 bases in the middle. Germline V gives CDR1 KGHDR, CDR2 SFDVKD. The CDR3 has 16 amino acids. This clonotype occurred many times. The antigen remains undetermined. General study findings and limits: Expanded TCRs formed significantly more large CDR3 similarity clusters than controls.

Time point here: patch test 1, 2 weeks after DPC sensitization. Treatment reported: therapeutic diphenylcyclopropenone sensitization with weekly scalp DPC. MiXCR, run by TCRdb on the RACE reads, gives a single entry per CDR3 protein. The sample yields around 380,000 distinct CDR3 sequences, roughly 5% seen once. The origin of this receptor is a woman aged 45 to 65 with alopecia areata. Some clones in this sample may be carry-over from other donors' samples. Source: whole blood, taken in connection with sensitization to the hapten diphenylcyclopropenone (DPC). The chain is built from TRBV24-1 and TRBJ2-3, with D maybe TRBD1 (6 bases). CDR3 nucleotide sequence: TGTGCCACCAGTGATTTGGGCAGGGGCGGCACAGATACGCAGTATTTT. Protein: CATSDLGRGGTDTQYF.